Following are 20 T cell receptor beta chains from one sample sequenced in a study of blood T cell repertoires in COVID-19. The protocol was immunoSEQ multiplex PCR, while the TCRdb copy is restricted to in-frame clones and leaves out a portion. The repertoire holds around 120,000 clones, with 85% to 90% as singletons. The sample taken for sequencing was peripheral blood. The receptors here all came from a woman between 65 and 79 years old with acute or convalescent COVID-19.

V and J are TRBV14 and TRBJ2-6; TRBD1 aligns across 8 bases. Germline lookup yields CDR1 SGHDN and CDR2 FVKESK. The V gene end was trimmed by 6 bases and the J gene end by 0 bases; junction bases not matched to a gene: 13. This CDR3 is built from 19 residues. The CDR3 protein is CASSPTGGSYYSGANVLTF. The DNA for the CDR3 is TGTGCCAGCAGTCCCACAGGGGGATCTTACTACTCTGGGGCCAACGTCCTGACTTTC.

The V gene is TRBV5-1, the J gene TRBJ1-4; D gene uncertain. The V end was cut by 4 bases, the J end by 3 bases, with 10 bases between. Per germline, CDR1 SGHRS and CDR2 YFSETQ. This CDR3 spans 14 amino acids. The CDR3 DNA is TGCGCCAGCAGCCGGCCGGAGGCTAATGAAAAACTGTTTTTT. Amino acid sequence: CASSRPEANEKLFF.

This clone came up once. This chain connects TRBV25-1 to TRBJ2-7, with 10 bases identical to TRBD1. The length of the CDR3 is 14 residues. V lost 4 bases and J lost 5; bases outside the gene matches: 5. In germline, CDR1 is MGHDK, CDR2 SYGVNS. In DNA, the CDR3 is TGTGCCAGCAGTGGAAGACAGGGGGCGGACGAGCAGTACTTC. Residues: CASSGRQGADEQYF.

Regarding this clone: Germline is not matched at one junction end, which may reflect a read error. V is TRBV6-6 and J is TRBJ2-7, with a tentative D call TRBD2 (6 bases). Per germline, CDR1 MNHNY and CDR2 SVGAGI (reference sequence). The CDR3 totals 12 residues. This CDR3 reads CATAGGIYEQYF. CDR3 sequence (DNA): TGCGCCACGGCAGGAGGGATATACGAGCAGTACTTC.

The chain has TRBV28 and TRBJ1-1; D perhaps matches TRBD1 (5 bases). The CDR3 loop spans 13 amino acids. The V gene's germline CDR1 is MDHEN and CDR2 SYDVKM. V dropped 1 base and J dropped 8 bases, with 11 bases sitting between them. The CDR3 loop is CASSLFQGGEAFF. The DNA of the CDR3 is TGTGCCAGCAGTTTATTCCAGGGTGGAGAAGCTTTCTTT.

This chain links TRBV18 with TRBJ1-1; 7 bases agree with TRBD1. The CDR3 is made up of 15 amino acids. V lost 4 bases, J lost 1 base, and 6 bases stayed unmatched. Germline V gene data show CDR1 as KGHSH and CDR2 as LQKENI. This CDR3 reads CASSLTGTANTEAFF. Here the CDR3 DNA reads TGTGCCAGCTCACTCACCGGGACAGCGAACACTGAAGCTTTCTTT.

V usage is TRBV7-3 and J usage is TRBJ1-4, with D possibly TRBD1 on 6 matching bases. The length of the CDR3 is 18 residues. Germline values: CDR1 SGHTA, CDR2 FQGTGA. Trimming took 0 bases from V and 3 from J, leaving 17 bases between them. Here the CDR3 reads CASSLTHGREGANEKLFF. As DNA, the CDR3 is TGTGCCAGCAGCTTAACGCATGGCAGGGAGGGGGCTAATGAAAAACTGTTTTTT.

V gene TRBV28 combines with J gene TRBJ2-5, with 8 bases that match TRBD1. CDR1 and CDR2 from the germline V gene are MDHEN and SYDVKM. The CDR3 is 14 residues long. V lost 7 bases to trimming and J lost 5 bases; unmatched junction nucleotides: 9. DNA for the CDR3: TGTGCCAGCACCTGGGGCAGGGGGCGCGAGACCCAGTACTTC. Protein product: CASTWGRGRETQYF.

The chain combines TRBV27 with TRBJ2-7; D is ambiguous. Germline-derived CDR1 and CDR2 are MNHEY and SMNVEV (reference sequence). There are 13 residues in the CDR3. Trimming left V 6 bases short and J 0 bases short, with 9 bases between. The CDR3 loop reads CASSTTLSYEQYF. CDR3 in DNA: TGTGCCAGCAGCACGACTCTCTCCTACGAGCAGTACTTC.

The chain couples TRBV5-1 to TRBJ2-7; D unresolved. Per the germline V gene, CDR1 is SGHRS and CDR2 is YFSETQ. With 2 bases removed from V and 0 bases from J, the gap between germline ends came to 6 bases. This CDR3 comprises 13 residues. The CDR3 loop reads CASSFSGSYEQYF. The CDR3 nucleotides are TGCGCCAGCAGCTTTTCGGGCTCCTACGAGCAGTACTTC. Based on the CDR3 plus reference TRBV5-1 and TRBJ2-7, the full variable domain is KAGVTQTPRYLIKTRGQQVTLSCSPISGHRSVSWYQQTPGQGLQFLFEYFSETQRNKGNFPGRFSGRQFSNSRSEMNVSTLELGDSALYLCASSFSGSYEQYFGPGTRLTVT.

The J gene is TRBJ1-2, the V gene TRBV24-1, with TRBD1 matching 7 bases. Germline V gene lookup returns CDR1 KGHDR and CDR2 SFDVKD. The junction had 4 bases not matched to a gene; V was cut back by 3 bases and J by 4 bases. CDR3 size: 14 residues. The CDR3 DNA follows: TGTGCCACCAGTGATCCCGGGACAGTCTATGGCTACACCTTC. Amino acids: CATSDPGTVYGYTF.

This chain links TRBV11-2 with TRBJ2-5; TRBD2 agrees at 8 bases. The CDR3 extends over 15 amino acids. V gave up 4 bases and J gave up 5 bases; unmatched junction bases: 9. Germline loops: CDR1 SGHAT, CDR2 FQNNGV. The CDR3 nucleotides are TGTGCCAGCAGCTCCGGGGGGGCCCGGGGGGAGACCCAGTACTTC. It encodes CASSSGGARGETQYF.

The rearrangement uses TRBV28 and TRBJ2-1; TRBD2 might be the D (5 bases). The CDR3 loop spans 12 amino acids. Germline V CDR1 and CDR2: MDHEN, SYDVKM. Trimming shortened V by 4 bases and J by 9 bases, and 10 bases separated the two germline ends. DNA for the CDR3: TGTGCCAGCAGTTGGAGCGGCCTTGAGCAGTTCTTC. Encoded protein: CASSWSGLEQFF.

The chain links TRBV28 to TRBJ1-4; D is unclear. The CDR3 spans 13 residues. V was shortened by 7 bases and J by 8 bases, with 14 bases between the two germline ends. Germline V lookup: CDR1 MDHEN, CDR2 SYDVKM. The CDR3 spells CASTRQTWEKLFF. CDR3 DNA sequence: TGTGCCAGCACCAGACAAACTTGGGAAAAACTGTTTTTT.

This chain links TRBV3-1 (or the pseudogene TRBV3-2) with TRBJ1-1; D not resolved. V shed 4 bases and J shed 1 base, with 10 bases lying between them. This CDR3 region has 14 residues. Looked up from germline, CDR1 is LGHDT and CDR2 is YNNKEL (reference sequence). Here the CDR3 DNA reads TGTGCCAGCAGCCTTTTGAGCGGGAACACTGAAGCTTTCTTT. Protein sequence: CASSLLSGNTEAFF.

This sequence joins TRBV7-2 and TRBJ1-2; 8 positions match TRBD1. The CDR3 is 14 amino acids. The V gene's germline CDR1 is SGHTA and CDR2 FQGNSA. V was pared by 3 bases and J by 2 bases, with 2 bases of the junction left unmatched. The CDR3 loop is CASSFHRGNYGYTF. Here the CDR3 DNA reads TGTGCCAGCAGCTTTCACAGGGGGAACTATGGCTACACCTTC.

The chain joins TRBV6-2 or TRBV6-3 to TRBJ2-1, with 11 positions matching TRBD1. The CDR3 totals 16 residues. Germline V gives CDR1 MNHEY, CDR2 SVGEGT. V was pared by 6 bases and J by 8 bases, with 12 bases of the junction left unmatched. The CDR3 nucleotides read TGTGCCAGCAGCCTCCGTGGACAGGGGGCTTGGTATGAGCAGTTCTTC. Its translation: CASSLRGQGAWYEQFF.

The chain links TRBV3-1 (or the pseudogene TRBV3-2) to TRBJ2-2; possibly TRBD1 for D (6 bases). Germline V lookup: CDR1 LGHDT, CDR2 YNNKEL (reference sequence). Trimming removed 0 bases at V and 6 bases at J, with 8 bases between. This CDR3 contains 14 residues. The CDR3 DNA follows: TGTGCCAGCAGCCAAGAAGGGGGTCCCGGGGAGCTGTTTTTT. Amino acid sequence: CASSQEGGPGELFF.

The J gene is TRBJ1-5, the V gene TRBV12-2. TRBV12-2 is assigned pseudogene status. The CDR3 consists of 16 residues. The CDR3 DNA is TGTGCAAGTCGCTTAGGCGGGGCGCATAGCAATCAGCCCCAGCATTTT. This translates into CASRLGGAHSNQPQHF.

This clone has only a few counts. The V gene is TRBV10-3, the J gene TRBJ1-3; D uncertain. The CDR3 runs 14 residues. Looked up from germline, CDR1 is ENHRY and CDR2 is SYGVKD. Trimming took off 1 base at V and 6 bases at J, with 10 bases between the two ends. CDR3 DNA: TGTGCCATCAGTGAGTTCGAGGCTCCAAACACCATATATTTT. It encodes CAISEFEAPNTIYF.